This TCR beta chain was profiled in a study of blood T cell repertoires in COVID-19. On the study more broadly: Researchers got acute and convalescent COVID-19 samples from the United States, Italy and Spain. T cells, B-cell-depleted T cells, or PBMCs supplied cDNA or gDNA.

The authors' processing: Researchers report that nucleated cell counts were estimated from reference gene primer amplification. Clones were read by immunoSEQ multiplex PCR, and TCRdb kept only the in-frame ones, dropping some. The V and J calls and clone size were taken over from that table, and D and trimming were inferred from the DNA. The sample has 85,000 to 90,000 clones, around nine tenths seen once. The germline V and J ends were trimmed by 7 bases and 7 bases, with 16 bases remaining between them. In germline, CDR1 is SNHLY, CDR2 FYNNEI. CDR3 length: 13 amino acids. The sequenced sample was peripheral blood. The genes are TRBV2 and TRBJ1-2; D is perhaps TRBD1 (5 bases). The TCR sequence derives from a man older than 75 with active or convalescent COVID-19. The CDR3 nucleotides are TGTGCCAGCACCGCCGGGTCAGGGCTTGGCTACACCTTC. Translated: CASTAGSGLGYTF.